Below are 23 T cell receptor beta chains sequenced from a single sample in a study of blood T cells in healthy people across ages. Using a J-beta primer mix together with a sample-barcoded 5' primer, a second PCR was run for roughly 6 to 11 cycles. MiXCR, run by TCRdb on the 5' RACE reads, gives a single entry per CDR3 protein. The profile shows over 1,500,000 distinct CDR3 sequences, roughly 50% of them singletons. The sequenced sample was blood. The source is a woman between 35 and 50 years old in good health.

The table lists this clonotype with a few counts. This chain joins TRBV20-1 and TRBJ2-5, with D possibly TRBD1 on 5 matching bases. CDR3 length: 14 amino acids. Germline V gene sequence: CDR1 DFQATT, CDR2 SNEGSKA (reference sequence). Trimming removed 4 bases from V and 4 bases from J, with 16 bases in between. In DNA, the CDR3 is TGCAGTGCTAAAGGGAAGGACATCGGAGAGACCCAGTACTTC. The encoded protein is CSAKGKDIGETQYF.

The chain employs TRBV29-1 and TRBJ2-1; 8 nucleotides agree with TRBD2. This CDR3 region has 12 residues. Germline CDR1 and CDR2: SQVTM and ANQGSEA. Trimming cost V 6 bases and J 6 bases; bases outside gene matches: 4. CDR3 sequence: CSVTRGGNEQFF. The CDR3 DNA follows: TGCAGCGTCACCCGGGGGGGCAATGAGCAGTTCTTC.

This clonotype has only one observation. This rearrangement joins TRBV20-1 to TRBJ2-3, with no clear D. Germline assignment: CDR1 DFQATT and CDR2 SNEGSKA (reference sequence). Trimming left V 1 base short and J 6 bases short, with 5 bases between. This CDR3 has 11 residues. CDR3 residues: CSARVEDTQYF. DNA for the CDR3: TGCAGTGCTAGAGTGGAGGATACGCAGTATTTT.

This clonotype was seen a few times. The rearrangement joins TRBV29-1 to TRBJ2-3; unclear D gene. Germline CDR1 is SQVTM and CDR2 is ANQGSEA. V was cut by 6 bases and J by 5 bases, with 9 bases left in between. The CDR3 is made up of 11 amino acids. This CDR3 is CSVELGDTQYF. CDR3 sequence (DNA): TGCAGCGTAGAATTGGGAGATACGCAGTATTTT.

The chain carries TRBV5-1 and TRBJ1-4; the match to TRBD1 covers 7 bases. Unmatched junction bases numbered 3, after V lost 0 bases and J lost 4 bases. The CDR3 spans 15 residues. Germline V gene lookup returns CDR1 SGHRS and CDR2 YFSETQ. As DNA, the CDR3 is TGCGCCAGCAGCTTGGGCGACAGGGTTAATGAAAAACTGTTTTTT. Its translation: CASSLGDRVNEKLFF.

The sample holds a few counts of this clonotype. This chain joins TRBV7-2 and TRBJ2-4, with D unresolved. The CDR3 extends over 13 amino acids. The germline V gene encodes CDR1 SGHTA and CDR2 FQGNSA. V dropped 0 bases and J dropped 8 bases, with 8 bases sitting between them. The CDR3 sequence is CASSLAEWDIQYF. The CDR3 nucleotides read TGTGCCAGCAGCTTAGCAGAATGGGACATTCAGTACTTC. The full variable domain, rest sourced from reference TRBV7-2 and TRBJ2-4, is GAGVSQSPSNKVTEKGKDVELRCDPISGHTALYWYRQSLGQGLEFLIYFQGNSAPDKSGLPSDRFSAERTGGSVSTLTIQRTQQEDSAVYLCASSLAEWDIQYFGAGTRLSVL.

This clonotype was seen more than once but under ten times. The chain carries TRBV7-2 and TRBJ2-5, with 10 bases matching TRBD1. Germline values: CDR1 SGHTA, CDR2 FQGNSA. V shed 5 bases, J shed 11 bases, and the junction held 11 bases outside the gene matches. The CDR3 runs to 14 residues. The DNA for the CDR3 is TGTGCCAGCAGCGCGGGACAGGGGTTGAAAGAGCAGTACTTC. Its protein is CASSAGQGLKEQYF.

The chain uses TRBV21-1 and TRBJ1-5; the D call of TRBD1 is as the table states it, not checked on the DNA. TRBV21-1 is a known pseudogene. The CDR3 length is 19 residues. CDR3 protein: CASSHLPNKDRVINQPQHF. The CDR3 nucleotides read TGTGCCAGCAGCCATCTACCGAATAAGGACAGGGTTATAAATCAGCCCCAGCATTTT.

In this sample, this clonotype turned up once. The CDR3 loop reads CASSAQRGYATDTQYF. Here the CDR3 DNA reads TGTGCCAGCAGCGCTCAGCGGGGATACGCCACAGATACGCAGTATTTT. The chain is built from TRBV7-2 and TRBJ2-3, with 7 bases matching TRBD2. This CDR3 is built from 16 residues. V was pared by 5 bases and J by 2 bases, with 10 bases of the junction left unmatched. The germline gives CDR1 SGHTA, CDR2 FQGNSA. The complete variable domain, with remaining parts taken from reference TRBV7-2 and TRBJ2-3, reads GAGVSQSPSNKVTEKGKDVELRCDPISGHTALYWYRQSLGQGLEFLIYFQGNSAPDKSGLPSDRFSAERTGGSVSTLTIQRTQQEDSAVYLCASSAQRGYATDTQYFGPGTRLTVL.

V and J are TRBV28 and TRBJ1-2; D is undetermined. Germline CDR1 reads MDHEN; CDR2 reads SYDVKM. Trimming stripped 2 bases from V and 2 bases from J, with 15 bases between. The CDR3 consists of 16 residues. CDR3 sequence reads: CASSLRWRGKNYGYTF. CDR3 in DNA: TGTGCCAGCAGTTTACGGTGGCGCGGGAAAAACTATGGCTACACCTTC.

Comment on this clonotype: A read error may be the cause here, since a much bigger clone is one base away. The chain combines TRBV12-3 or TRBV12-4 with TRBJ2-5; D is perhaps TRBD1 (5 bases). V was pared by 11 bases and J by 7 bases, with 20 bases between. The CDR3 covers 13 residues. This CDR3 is CAGTGVLQGTQYF. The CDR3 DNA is TGTGCCGGCACTGGGGTACTGCAGGGGACCCAGTACTTC.

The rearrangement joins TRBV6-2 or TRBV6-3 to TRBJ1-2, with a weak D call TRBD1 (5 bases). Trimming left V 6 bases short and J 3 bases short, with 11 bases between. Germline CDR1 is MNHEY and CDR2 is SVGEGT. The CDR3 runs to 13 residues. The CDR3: CASSKGVDYGYTF. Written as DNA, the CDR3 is TGTGCCAGCAGCAAAGGGGTAGACTATGGCTACACCTTC.

The CDR3 loop reads CSATPPSSYNEQYF. The CDR3 nucleotides are TGCAGTGCTACTCCCCCTAGCTCCTACAATGAGCAGTACTTC. This rearrangement joins TRBV20-1 to TRBJ2-1, with a possible D match to TRBD2 (5 bases). The DNA matches TRBJ2-7 better at its end, which makes the J call doubtful. Germline loops: CDR1 DFQATT, CDR2 SNEGSKA (reference sequence). The CDR3 consists of 14 residues.

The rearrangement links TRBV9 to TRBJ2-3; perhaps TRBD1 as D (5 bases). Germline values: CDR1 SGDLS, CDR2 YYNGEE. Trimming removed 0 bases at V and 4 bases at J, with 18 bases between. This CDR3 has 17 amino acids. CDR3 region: CASSVEEFQGSADTQYF. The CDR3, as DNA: TGTGCCAGCAGCGTAGAGGAGTTTCAGGGCTCCGCAGATACGCAGTATTTT.

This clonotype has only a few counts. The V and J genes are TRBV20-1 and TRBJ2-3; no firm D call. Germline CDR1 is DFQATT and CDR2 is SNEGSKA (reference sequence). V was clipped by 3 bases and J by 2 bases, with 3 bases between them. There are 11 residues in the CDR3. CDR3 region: CSASFTDTQYF. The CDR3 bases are TGCAGTGCTAGCTTCACAGATACGCAGTATTTT.

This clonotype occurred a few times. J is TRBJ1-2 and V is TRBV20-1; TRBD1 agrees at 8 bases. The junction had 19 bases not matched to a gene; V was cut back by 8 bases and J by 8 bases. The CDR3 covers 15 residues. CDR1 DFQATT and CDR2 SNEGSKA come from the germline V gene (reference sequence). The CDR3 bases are TGCAGTCCCATCCGGCCCGGGACAGGTGGAAGCGGCTACACCTTC. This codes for CSPIRPGTGGSGYTF.

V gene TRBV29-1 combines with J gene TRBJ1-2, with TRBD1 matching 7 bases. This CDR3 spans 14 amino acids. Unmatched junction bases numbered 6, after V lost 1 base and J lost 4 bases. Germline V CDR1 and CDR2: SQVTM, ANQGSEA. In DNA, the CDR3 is TGCAGCGTTGAAGTTCAAGACAGGGCCTATGGCTACACCTTC. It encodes CSVEVQDRAYGYTF.

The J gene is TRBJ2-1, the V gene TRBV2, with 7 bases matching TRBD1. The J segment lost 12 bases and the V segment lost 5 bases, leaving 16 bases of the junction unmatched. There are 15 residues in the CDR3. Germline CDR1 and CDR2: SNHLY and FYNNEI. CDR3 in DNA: TGTGCCAGCAGTCCCCGGACAGGTGTTAGATCGGGGCAGTTCTTC. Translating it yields CASSPRTGVRSGQFF.

The CDR3 reads CASTFGGINYEQYF. The CDR3 nucleotides read TGTGCCAGCACTTTCGGTGGGATAAACTACGAGCAGTACTTC. The chain carries TRBV6-2 or TRBV6-3 and TRBJ2-7, with D unclear. The CDR3 extends over 14 amino acids. Trimming took 7 bases from V and 3 from J, leaving 16 bases between them. Looked up from germline, CDR1 is MNHEY and CDR2 is SVGEGT.

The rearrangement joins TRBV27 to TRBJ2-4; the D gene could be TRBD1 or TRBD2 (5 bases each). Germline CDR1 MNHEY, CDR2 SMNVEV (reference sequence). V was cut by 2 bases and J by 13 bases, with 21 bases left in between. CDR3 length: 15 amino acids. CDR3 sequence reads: CASSLASGPLVEQYF. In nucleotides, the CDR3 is TGTGCCAGCAGTTTAGCTTCGGGGCCCCTGGTGGAGCAGTACTTC.

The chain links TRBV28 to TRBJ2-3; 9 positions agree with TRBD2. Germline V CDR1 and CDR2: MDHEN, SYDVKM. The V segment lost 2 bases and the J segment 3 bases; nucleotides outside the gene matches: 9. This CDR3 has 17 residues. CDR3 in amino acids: CASSLGGGASSTDTQYF. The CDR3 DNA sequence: TGTGCCAGCAGTTTAGGCGGGGGGGCCTCTTCAACAGATACGCAGTATTTT.

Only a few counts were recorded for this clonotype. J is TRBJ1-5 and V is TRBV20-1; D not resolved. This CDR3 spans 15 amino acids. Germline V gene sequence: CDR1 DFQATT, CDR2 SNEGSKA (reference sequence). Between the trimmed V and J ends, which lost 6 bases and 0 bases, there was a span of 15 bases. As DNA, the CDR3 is TGCAGTGCGAGGACGGAGTTTTATAGCAATCAGCCCCAGCATTTT. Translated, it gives CSARTEFYSNQPQHF.

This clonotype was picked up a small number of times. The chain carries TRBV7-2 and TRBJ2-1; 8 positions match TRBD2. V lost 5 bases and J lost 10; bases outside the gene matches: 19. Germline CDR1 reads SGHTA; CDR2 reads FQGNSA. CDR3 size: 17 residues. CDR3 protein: CASSPPGSRGGQGEQFF. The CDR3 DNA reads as TGTGCCAGCAGCCCCCCGGGTAGTCGGGGGGGCCAGGGGGAGCAGTTCTTC.